The rows below give T cell receptor beta chains drawn from one sample of a study of OX40 agonist ivuxolimab in advanced cancers. The protocol was immunoSEQ multiplex PCR, while the TCRdb copy is restricted to in-frame clones and leaves out a portion. This table holds 39,000 or so clones, more than 75% found once. Sequencing used CD4+ or CD8+ T cells sorted from blood, obtained in a trial of the OX40 agonist ivuxolimab. Receptor source: an adult with an advanced solid tumor such as melanoma, head and neck, liver or kidney cancer. Each CDR3 is given with its conserved first and last residue. Each record gives: CDR3 length, V gene, CDR3 protein.

cdr3_length: 17
v_call: TRBV11-2
cdr3_aa: CASSLMGGAGGAGELFF

cdr3_length: 16
v_call: TRBV7-8
cdr3_aa: CASSLERGGDSYEQYF

cdr3_length: 16
v_call: TRBV5-1
cdr3_aa: CASSSISGDGANVLTF

cdr3_length: 14
v_call: TRBV6-6
cdr3_aa: CASSGDRGSQPQHF

cdr3_length: 15
v_call: TRBV7-9
cdr3_aa: CASSMLRASSYEQYF

cdr3_length: 17
v_call: TRBV7-9
cdr3_aa: CASSSTHLAGGADTQYF

cdr3_length: 15
v_call: TRBV14
cdr3_aa: CASSISGSTYNEQFF

cdr3_length: 12
v_call: TRBV4-1
cdr3_aa: CASSDGTHEQYF

cdr3_length: 16
v_call: TRBV7-3
cdr3_aa: CASSSLADPNTGELFF

cdr3_length: 14
v_call: TRBV2
cdr3_aa: CASSGFGDGNTIYF

cdr3_length: 12
v_call: TRBV10-2
cdr3_aa: CASSGQREKLFF

cdr3_length: 16
v_call: TRBV19
cdr3_aa: CASSRRGHSPGEAQYF

cdr3_length: 16
v_call: TRBV5-1
cdr3_aa: CASSNEPGVSGEKLFF

cdr3_length: 15
v_call: TRBV5-1
cdr3_aa: CASSTGTSSYNEQFF

cdr3_length: 14
v_call: TRBV6-1
cdr3_aa: CASSGRQGHTEAFF

cdr3_length: 15
v_call: TRBV7-9
cdr3_aa: CASSPAGPKGNIQYF

cdr3_length: 14
v_call: TRBV5-8
cdr3_aa: CASSSQGGNSPLHF

cdr3_length: 14
v_call: TRBV19
cdr3_aa: CASKRAGGYNEQFF

cdr3_length: 15
v_call: TRBV6-4
cdr3_aa: CASRPRQGGREKLFF

cdr3_length: 16
v_call: TRBV23-1
cdr3_aa: CASSHPPRQGPTEAFF

cdr3_length: 14
v_call: TRBV6-5
cdr3_aa: CASNRAGSSTEAFF

cdr3_length: 14
v_call: TRBV5-1
cdr3_aa: CASSLTATNEKLFF

cdr3_length: 11
v_call: TRBV6-1
cdr3_aa: CATRGGETQYF

cdr3_length: 14
v_call: TRBV27
cdr3_aa: CASSLSLVAGTQYF

cdr3_length: 16
v_call: TRBV28
cdr3_aa: CASSLASGSSYNEQFF

cdr3_length: 17
v_call: TRBV7-9
cdr3_aa: CASSPTQTDLAKNIQYF

cdr3_length: 16
v_call: TRBV7-6
cdr3_aa: CASSPGQPSGANVLTF